The 14 T cell receptor beta chains in this list originate from one sample, sequenced in a study of cytomegalovirus exposure and HLA in healthy donors. The PCR had 60 Vbeta and 13 Jbeta primers. Sequencing used immunoSEQ multiplex PCR; TCRdb keeps in-frame clones, though not all of them. The sample gives about 160,000 clones, over 70% of which show up once; roughly 1.4% is in the top ten. Material for sequencing was PBMCs. The receptor source for this set is a woman aged 18 to 35 in good health and CMV-seronegative.

This clone is a singleton in its sample. The chain carries TRBV4-1 and TRBJ1-2; D perhaps matches TRBD1 (5 bases). V lost 0 bases to trimming and J lost 5 bases, with 13 bases between them. CDR3 length: 15 amino acids. Germline assignment: CDR1 MGHRA and CDR2 YSYEKL. CDR3 sequence reads: CASSQDQRTLYGYTF. Here the CDR3 DNA reads TGCGCCAGCAGCCAAGATCAAAGGACACTTTATGGCTACACCTTC.

V is TRBV19 and J is TRBJ1-2; 7 nucleotides agree with TRBD1. The CDR3 runs to 15 residues. Germline lookup yields CDR1 LNHDA and CDR2 SQIVND (reference sequence). Germline trimming cut 4 bases from V and 8 bases from J; bases unmatched to any gene: 13. The CDR3 region has the DNA TGTGCCAGTAGTACCCAAACAGGGGTGGTAGGCGGCTACACCTTC. It encodes CASSTQTGVVGGYTF.

This chain links TRBV2 with TRBJ2-1; weak D call: TRBD1 (6 bases). Per germline, CDR1 SNHLY and CDR2 FYNNEI. CDR3 length equals 15 residues. Trimming left V 7 bases short and J 5 bases short, with 18 bases between. The CDR3 DNA is TGTGCCAGCATTCAACCGACAGGTCGGAACAATGAGCAGTTCTTC. This sequence encodes CASIQPTGRNNEQFF. The whole variable domain, remainder taken from reference TRBV2 and TRBJ2-1, is EPEVTQTPSHQVTQMGQEVILRCVPISNHLYFYWYRQILGQKVEFLVSFYNNEISEKSEIFDDQFSVERPDGSNFTLKIRSTKLEDSAMYFCASIQPTGRNNEQFFGPGTRLTVL.

This clone showed up just a few times. The rearrangement links TRBV6-5 to TRBJ1-1; 7 positions match TRBD1. Per germline, CDR1 MNHEY and CDR2 SVGAGI. The CDR3 is 15 residues long. J gave up 0 bases and V 6 bases, and 7 bases lay outside the gene matches. The CDR3 DNA is TGTGCCAGCAGGTCTGCAGGGGGAATGAACACTGAAGCTTTCTTT. It specifies CASRSAGGMNTEAFF.

V usage is TRBV7-8 and J usage is TRBJ1-4; maybe TRBD1 (6 bases). The ends were cut back, 5 bases at V and 8 bases at J, with 12 bases in the middle. The CDR3 has 13 amino acids. Germline V gene lookup returns CDR1 SGHVS and CDR2 FQNEAQ. The CDR3 sequence is CASSPRGAEKLFF. CDR3 nucleotides: TGTGCCAGCAGCCCCCGGGGGGCGGAAAAACTGTTTTTT.

CDR3 loop: CASSSGGSETQYF. DNA for the CDR3: TGTGCCAGCAGCTCAGGGGGTTCGGAGACCCAGTACTTC. The chain joins TRBV7-9 to TRBJ2-5, with TRBD1 matching over 7 bases. Germline CDR1 SEHNR, CDR2 FQNEAQ (reference sequence). V trimming: 4 bases; J trimming: 5 bases; junction bases outside the gene matches: 4. This CDR3 comprises 13 residues.

The chain links TRBV28 to TRBJ1-1; D possibly corresponds to TRBD1 (6 bases). Germline lookup yields CDR1 MDHEN and CDR2 SYDVKM. The CDR3 runs to 14 residues. V lost 6 bases, J lost 1 base, and 12 bases lay in between. The CDR3 spells CASSRGHPNTEAFF. CDR3 sequence (DNA): TGTGCCAGCAGCCGGGGACATCCGAACACTGAAGCTTTCTTT. The full variable domain, its missing parts supplied by reference TRBV28 and TRBJ1-1, is DVKVTQSSRYLVKRTGEKVFLECVQDMDHENMFWYRQDPGLGLRLIYFSYDVKMKEKGDIPEGYSVSREKKERFSLILESASTNQTSMYLCASSRGHPNTEAFFGQGTRLTVV.

This chain joins TRBV5-1 and TRBJ2-1; perhaps TRBD1 as D (7 bases). From germline, CDR1 is SGHRS and CDR2 YFSETQ. The V end lost 4 bases, the J end lost 7 bases, and 15 bases lay between the germline ends. There are 14 residues in the CDR3. CDR3 DNA: TGCGCCAGCAGCCCAGGGGGGAAGCAAAATGAGCAGTTCTTC. It yields the protein CASSPGGKQNEQFF.

This chain connects TRBV12-2 to TRBJ2-3; the D call of TRBD2 is as the table states it, not checked on the DNA. TRBV12-2 represents a pseudogene. This CDR3 has 17 residues. The CDR3 sequence: CASRSRRTSGGADTQYF. The CDR3, as DNA: TGTGCAAGTCGCTCCCGCCGTACTAGCGGGGGGGCAGATACGCAGTATTTT.

This chain joins TRBV5-6 and TRBJ1-6; D may be TRBD1 (5 bases). The V gene's germline CDR1 is SGHDT and CDR2 YYEEEE. The CDR3 runs 16 residues. Trimming removed 4 bases at V and 11 bases at J, with 22 bases between. CDR3 amino acids: CASSLLIPGFSTPLHF. Here the CDR3 DNA reads TGTGCCAGCAGCCTCCTTATCCCAGGGTTTAGTACACCCCTCCACTTT.

This clone was seen only a few times. This rearrangement joins TRBV5-4 to TRBJ1-1, with a weak D call TRBD1 (6 bases). CDR3 length: 12 residues. V was pared by 4 bases and J by 10 bases, with 14 bases between. CDR1 and CDR2 (germline): SGHNT, YYREEE (reference sequence). CDR3 loop: CASSLDRLRAFF. The CDR3 DNA reads TGTGCCAGCAGCCTAGACAGGTTGCGAGCTTTCTTT.

The CDR3 nucleotides are TGTGCCAGTCGAGTGGAGGGTGACTATGGCTACACCTTC. Protein product: CASRVEGDYGYTF. The chain has TRBV19 and TRBJ1-2; D gene ambiguous. The CDR3 extends over 13 amino acids. Trimming stripped 8 bases from V and 3 bases from J, with 13 bases between. Germline V lookup: CDR1 LNHDA, CDR2 SQIVND (reference sequence).

This clone was detected once. CDR3: CASSSFQGATEAFF. CDR3 bases: TGTGCCAGCAGTTCTTTCCAGGGGGCCACTGAAGCTTTCTTT. The rearrangement uses TRBV6-6 and TRBJ1-1; 8 bases are a match to TRBD1. After removal of 4 bases from V and 4 bases from J, the junction contained 5 bases not matched to a gene. CDR3 length: 14 amino acids. The germline gives CDR1 MNHNY, CDR2 SVGAGI (reference sequence).

The chain uses TRBV5-6 and TRBJ1-4, with unresolved D. Germline loops: CDR1 SGHDT, CDR2 YYEEEE. This CDR3 has 15 residues. V dropped 3 bases and J dropped 1 base, with 10 bases sitting between them. CDR3 sequence reads: CASSSLGVTNEKLFF. In DNA form, the CDR3 reads TGTGCCAGCAGCTCCCTCGGAGTAACTAATGAAAAACTGTTTTTT. Full variable domain (rest looked up from reference TRBV5-6 and TRBJ1-4): DAGVTQSPTHLIKTRGQQVTLRCSPKSGHDTVSWYQQALGQGPQFIFQYYEEEERQRGNFPDRFSGHQFPNYSSELNVNALLLGDSALYLCASSSLGVTNEKLFFGSGTQLSVL.